The 7 T cell receptor beta chains below were found in one sample sequenced in a study of control samples from healthy donors and cancer patients. Only in-frame clones appear in the TCRdb table, and some are missing; sequencing was by immunoSEQ multiplex PCR. The sample shows around 110,000 clones, 70% to 90% of them seen only once. Specimen: blood. These receptors were obtained from a woman aged 70-85 years in good health.

The V gene is TRBV5-6, the J gene TRBJ1-6; D remains unclear. V was cut by 3 bases and J by 8 bases, with 18 bases left in between. The CDR3 totals 16 residues. From germline, CDR1 is SGHDT and CDR2 YYEEEE. The CDR3 DNA sequence: TGTGCCAGCAGCTCCCGGGAGGGAGGAAGGTATTCACCCCTCCACTTT. Translation gives CASSSREGGRYSPLHF. Filled out from reference TRBV5-6 and TRBJ1-6, the complete variable domain reads DAGVTQSPTHLIKTRGQQVTLRCSPKSGHDTVSWYQQALGQGPQFIFQYYEEEERQRGNFPDRFSGHQFPNYSSELNVNALLLGDSALYLCASSSREGGRYSPLHFGNGTRLTVT.

This clone was seen a single time. V gene TRBV9 combines with J gene TRBJ2-3, with D perhaps assigned TRBD1 or TRBD2 (5 bases each). CDR1 is SGDLS and CDR2 is YYNGEE in the germline V gene. V lost 4 bases and J 5 bases, leaving 11 bases between the germline ends. The CDR3 sequence is 13 residues long. CDR3 sequence reads: CASSRDPQDTQYF. The CDR3 coding sequence is TGTGCCAGCAGCAGGGACCCCCAAGATACGCAGTATTTT.

J is TRBJ2-7 and V is TRBV5-1; D may be TRBD2 (6 bases). V dropped 4 bases and J dropped 5 bases, with 16 bases sitting between them. The length of the CDR3 is 14 residues. Germline V lookup: CDR1 SGHRS, CDR2 YFSETQ. Here the CDR3 DNA reads TGCGCCAGCAGCAGGCTAGGAGGGTTGGACGAGCAGTACTTC. As protein: CASSRLGGLDEQYF.

The chain couples TRBV25-1 to TRBJ1-2; D gene ambiguous. Germline V lookup: CDR1 MGHDK, CDR2 SYGVNS. This CDR3 is 14 amino acids long. Trimming left V 0 bases short and J 8 bases short, with 13 bases between. The CDR3 bases are TGTGCCAGCAGTGAATATATCGGGAAGGCCGGCTACACCTTC. The encoded protein is CASSEYIGKAGYTF.

The CDR3 protein is CASSQGERLGGVDAGELFF. CDR3 DNA: TGTGCCAGCAGCCAAGGGGAGCGGCTCGGTGGGGTAGACGCCGGGGAGCTGTTTTTT. The chain links TRBV3-1 (or the pseudogene TRBV3-2) to TRBJ2-2; weak D call: TRBD2 (5 bases). Germline V gene lookup returns CDR1 LGHDT and CDR2 YNNKEL (reference sequence). The CDR3 runs to 19 residues. The germline V and J ends were trimmed by 1 base and 6 bases, with 24 bases remaining between them.

This clone appeared once. The gene calls are TRBV4-3 and TRBJ1-6, with D hard to call. CDR1 is LGHNA, CDR2 YSLEER, per germline. The CDR3 is made up of 16 amino acids. V lost 0 bases, J lost 0 bases, and 6 bases lay in between. The CDR3 is CASSQEGFSYNSPLHF. CDR3 nucleotides: TGCGCCAGCAGCCAAGAAGGGTTCTCCTATAATTCACCCCTCCACTTT.

The chain employs TRBV19 and TRBJ1-5; D gene ambiguous. V shed 4 bases and J shed 2 bases, with 9 bases lying between them. This CDR3 has 14 amino acids. CDR1 is LNHDA and CDR2 is SQIVND in the germline V gene (reference sequence). The CDR3 is CASSSPVRNQPQHF. The CDR3 DNA reads TGTGCCAGTAGTAGTCCAGTCCGCAATCAGCCCCAGCATTTT.